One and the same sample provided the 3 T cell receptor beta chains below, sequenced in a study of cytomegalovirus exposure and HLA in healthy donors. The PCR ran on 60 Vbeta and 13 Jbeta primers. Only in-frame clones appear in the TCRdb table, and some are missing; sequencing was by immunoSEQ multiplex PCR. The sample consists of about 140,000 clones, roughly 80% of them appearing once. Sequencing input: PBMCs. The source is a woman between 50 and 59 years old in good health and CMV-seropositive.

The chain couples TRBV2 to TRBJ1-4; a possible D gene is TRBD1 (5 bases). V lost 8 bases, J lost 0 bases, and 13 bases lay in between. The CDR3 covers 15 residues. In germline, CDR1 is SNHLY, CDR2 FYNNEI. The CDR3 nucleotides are TGTGCCAGCGGGGTTACGGGGGCAACTAATGAAAAACTGTTTTTT. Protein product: CASGVTGATNEKLFF.

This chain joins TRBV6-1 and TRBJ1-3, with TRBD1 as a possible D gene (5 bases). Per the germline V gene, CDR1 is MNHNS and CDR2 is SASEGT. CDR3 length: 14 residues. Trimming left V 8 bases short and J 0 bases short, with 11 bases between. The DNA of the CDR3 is TGTGCCAGCGGCGGGGCGGGCTCTGGAAACACCATATATTTT. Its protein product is CASGGAGSGNTIYF.

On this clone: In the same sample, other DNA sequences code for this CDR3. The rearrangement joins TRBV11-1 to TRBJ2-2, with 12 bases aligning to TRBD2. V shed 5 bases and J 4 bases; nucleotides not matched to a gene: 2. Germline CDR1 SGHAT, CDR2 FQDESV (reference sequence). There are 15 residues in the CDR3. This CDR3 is CASSLGLAGTGELFF. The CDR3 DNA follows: TGTGCCAGCAGCCTGGGACTAGCGGGCACCGGGGAGCTGTTTTTT.